The 17 T cell receptor beta chains presented below share a single source sample, sequenced in a study of T cell responses to AZD1222 COVID-19 vaccine. Measured with immunoSEQ multiplex PCR; TCRdb has only the in-frame clones, and not every one. This sample has some 66,000 clones, with roughly 84% found just once. Sample: peripheral blood, taken on day 0 of AZD1222 vaccination. Every receptor here comes from an adult in good health.

This clone was picked up a small number of times. The chain is built from TRBV2 and TRBJ1-1; maybe TRBD1 (6 bases). The CDR3 has 13 residues. Germline V CDR1 and CDR2: SNHLY, FYNNEI. V lost 7 bases and J 5 bases, leaving 14 bases between the germline ends. CDR3 protein: CASILTGGTEAFF. CDR3 DNA: TGTGCCAGCATCTTGACAGGTGGAACTGAAGCTTTCTTT.

V gene TRBV5-1 combines with J gene TRBJ1-2; TRBD1 matches at 10 bases. Germline loops: CDR1 SGHRS, CDR2 YFSETQ. Trimming took 3 bases from V and 1 from J; bases not matched to a gene: 6. The CDR3 has 16 residues. The DNA of the CDR3 is TGCGCCAGCAGCTCATTTGGACAGGGGGATAACTATGGCTACACCTTC. Protein: CASSSFGQGDNYGYTF.

This sequence joins TRBV25-1 and TRBJ1-3; unclear D gene. The V gene lost 6 bases and the J gene lost 4 bases, with 1 base spanning the gap. Germline V gene sequence: CDR1 MGHDK, CDR2 SYGVNS. The CDR3 is made up of 10 amino acids. This chain's CDR3 is CASRGNTIYF. As DNA, the CDR3 is TGTGCCAGCAGAGGAAACACCATATATTTT.

The V call is TRBV27, the J call TRBJ2-1; TRBD1 matches at 9 bases. This CDR3 has 18 residues. CDR1 and CDR2 (germline): MNHEY, SMNVEV (reference sequence). The V segment lost 3 bases and the J segment 5 bases; nucleotides outside the gene matches: 14. The CDR3 nucleotides read TGTGCCAGCAGTTTCGTAAACACAGGGGGCATCTTTAACAATGAGCAGTTCTTC. Translation: CASSFVNTGGIFNNEQFF.

The chain combines TRBV6-5 with TRBJ1-6, with 8 nucleotides matching TRBD1. The germline V gene has CDR1 MNHEY and CDR2 SVGAGI. The CDR3 consists of 16 residues. The J segment lost 14 bases and the V segment lost 0 bases, leaving 12 bases of the junction unmatched. The CDR3 reads CASSYSTLGQGGSLHF. The CDR3 DNA follows: TGTGCCAGCAGTTACTCGACGCTAGGACAGGGCGGATCCCTCCACTTT.

The chain links TRBV19 to TRBJ2-1; D is undetermined. Germline V lookup: CDR1 LNHDA, CDR2 SQIVND (reference sequence). The CDR3 length is 14 residues. The CDR3 here is CANLLDSSYNEQFF. CDR3 DNA sequence: TGTGCTAATCTGCTGGATAGCTCCTACAATGAGCAGTTCTTC.

V and J are TRBV3-1 (or the pseudogene TRBV3-2) and TRBJ2-7; D not resolved. This CDR3 region has 12 residues. The V and J ends lost 0 bases and 7 bases respectively, with 7 bases between them. Germline V gene lookup returns CDR1 LGHDT and CDR2 YNNKEL (reference sequence). CDR3 DNA: TGTGCCAGCAGCCAAGATTCCGCGGAGCAGTACTTC. It translates to CASSQDSAEQYF.

The gene calls are TRBV28 and TRBJ1-4; 8 bases map to TRBD1. The length of the CDR3 is 16 residues. V shed 3 bases and J 0 bases; nucleotides not matched to a gene: 3. CDR1 is MDHEN, CDR2 SYDVKM, per germline. CDR3 DNA: TGTGCCAGCAGTTTCCGGACAGGGCCAACTAATGAAAAACTGTTTTTT. This translates into CASSFRTGPTNEKLFF.

The J gene is TRBJ1-5, the V gene TRBV24-1; D remains ambiguous. CDR3 length: 17 amino acids. The V and J ends lost 5 bases and 4 bases respectively, with 20 bases between them. The germline V gene has CDR1 KGHDR and CDR2 SFDVKD. The CDR3 DNA is TGTGCCACCAGTGCTCCTTCCATTCGGCCGGGGAATCAGCCCCAGCATTTT. Encoded protein: CATSAPSIRPGNQPQHF.

The V and J genes are TRBV9 and TRBJ2-3, with D unclear. V lost 4 bases and J lost 1, with 16 bases in between. The CDR3 has 16 amino acids. Germline V gene sequence: CDR1 SGDLS, CDR2 YYNGEE. This CDR3 is CASSPSTGRRTDTQYF. Written as DNA, the CDR3 is TGTGCCAGCAGCCCTTCCACCGGGCGCCGCACAGATACGCAGTATTTT. Full variable domain (rest looked up from reference TRBV9 and TRBJ2-3): DSGVTQTPKHLITATGQRVTLRCSPRSGDLSVYWYQQSLDQGLQFLIQYYNGEERAKGNILERFSAQQFPDLHSELNLSSLELGDSALYFCASSPSTGRRTDTQYFGPGTRLTVL.

The CDR3 DNA reads as TGTGCCAGCAGCCACCCCCCGGGGGGACTCACAGATACGCAGTATTTT. The encoded protein is CASSHPPGGLTDTQYF. V and J are TRBV4-2 and TRBJ2-3; 7 nucleotides match TRBD2. Germline CDR1 reads LGHNA; CDR2 reads YNFKEQ. The length of the CDR3 is 16 residues. With 3 bases clipped from V and 2 bases from J, the junction kept 8 bases outside the gene matches.

V is TRBV11-2 and J is TRBJ2-7; no firm D call. The V and J ends lost 4 bases and 2 bases respectively, with 9 bases between them. Germline V gene sequence: CDR1 SGHAT, CDR2 FQNNGV. The CDR3 runs to 13 residues. This CDR3 is CASSSTVTYEQYF. The CDR3 nucleotides are TGTGCCAGCAGCTCGACGGTTACCTACGAGCAGTACTTC.

The V and J genes are TRBV7-3 and TRBJ1-5, with unresolved D. This CDR3 is built from 14 residues. Germline loops: CDR1 SGHTA, CDR2 FQGTGA. V was pared by 10 bases and J by 0 bases, with 13 bases between. This CDR3 reads CATVTYYSNQPQHF. In nucleotides, the CDR3 is TGTGCCACCGTAACCTATTATAGCAATCAGCCCCAGCATTTT.

The chain has TRBV4-3 and TRBJ1-2; 9 bases line up with TRBD1. The CDR3 loop spans 14 amino acids. Germline CDR1 and CDR2: LGHNA and YSLEER. Trimming removed 4 bases from V and 8 bases from J; junction bases left unmatched: 8. CDR3 in DNA: TGCGCCAGCAGCCTCACAGGGACAGGGTGGGGCTACACCTTC. Translation gives CASSLTGTGWGYTF.

This clone came up a few times. The rearrangement links TRBV7-8 to TRBJ2-7; D gene ambiguous. V was pared by 0 bases and J by 2 bases, with 2 bases between. Germline V gene lookup returns CDR1 SGHVS and CDR2 FQNEAQ. The CDR3 has 12 residues. CDR3 sequence: CASSLAAYEQYF. The CDR3 DNA reads TGTGCCAGCAGCTTAGCGGCCTACGAGCAGTACTTC. The complete variable domain, with remaining parts taken from reference TRBV7-8 and TRBJ2-7, reads GAGVSQSPRYKVAKRGQDVALRCDPISGHVSLFWYQQALGQGPEFLTYFQNEAQLDKSGLPSDRFFAERPEGSVSTLKIQRTQQEDSAVYLCASSLAAYEQYFGPGTRLTVT.

The J gene is TRBJ2-7, the V gene TRBV4-1; possible D gene TRBD2, 6 bases. This CDR3 region has 15 residues. The germline CDR1 and CDR2 sequences are MGHRA and YSYEKL. Trimming pared 3 bases from V and 0 bases from J, leaving 12 bases between. The CDR3 sequence: CASSQESGFSYEQYF. Here the CDR3 DNA reads TGCGCCAGCAGCCAGGAGAGCGGGTTCTCCTACGAGCAGTACTTC.

The CDR3 DNA reads TGTGCCAGCTCACCCTCTCGGATGGAGCCCCAGCATTTT. Encoded protein: CASSPSRMEPQHF. V gene TRBV18 combines with J gene TRBJ1-5; D not certain. CDR3 size: 13 residues. V shed 3 bases and J shed 8 bases, with 11 bases lying between them. The V gene's germline CDR1 is KGHSH and CDR2 LQKENI.